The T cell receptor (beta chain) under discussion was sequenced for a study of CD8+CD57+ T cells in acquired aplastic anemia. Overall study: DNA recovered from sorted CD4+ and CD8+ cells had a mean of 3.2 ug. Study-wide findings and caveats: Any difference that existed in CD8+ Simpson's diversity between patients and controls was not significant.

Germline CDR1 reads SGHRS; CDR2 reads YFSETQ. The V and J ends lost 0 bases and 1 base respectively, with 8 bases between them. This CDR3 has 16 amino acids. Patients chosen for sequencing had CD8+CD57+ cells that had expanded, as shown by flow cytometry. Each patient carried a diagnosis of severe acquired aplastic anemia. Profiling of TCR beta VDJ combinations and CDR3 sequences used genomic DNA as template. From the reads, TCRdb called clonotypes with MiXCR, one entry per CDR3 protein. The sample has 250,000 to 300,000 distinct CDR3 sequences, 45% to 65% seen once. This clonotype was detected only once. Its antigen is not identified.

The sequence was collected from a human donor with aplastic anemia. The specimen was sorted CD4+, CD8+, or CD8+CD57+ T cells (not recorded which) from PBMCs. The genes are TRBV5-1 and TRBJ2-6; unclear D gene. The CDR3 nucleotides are TGCGCCAGCAGCTTGGACCCCCTTTCTGGGGCCAACGTCCTGACTTTC. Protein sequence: CASSLDPLSGANVLTF.